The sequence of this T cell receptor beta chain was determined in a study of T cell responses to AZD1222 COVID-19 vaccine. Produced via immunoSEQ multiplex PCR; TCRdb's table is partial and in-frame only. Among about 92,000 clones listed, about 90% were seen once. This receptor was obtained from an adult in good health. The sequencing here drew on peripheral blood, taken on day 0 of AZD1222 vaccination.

The CDR3, as DNA: TGCGCCAGTTCTAGCGGGACGAGCATATACGAGCAGTACTTC. Its protein product is CASSSGTSIYEQYF. The chain carries TRBV5-1 and TRBJ2-7, with 9 nucleotides matching TRBD2. V lost 8 bases to trimming and J lost 4 bases; unmatched junction nucleotides: 10. Per germline, CDR1 SGHRS and CDR2 YFSETQ. The CDR3 is 14 residues long.